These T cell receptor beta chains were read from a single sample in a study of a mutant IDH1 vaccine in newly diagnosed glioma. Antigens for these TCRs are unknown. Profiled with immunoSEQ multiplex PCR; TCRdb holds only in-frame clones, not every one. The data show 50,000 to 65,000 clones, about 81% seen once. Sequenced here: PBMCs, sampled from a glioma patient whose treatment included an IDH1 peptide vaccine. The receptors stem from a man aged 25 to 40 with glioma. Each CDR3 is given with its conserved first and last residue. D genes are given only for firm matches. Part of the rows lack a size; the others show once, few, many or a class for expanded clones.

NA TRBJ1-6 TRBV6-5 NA TGTGCCAGCAAGGGCAGTAATTCACCCCTCCACTTT CASKGSNSPLHF
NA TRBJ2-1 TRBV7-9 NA TGTGCCAGCAGCTTCGGTGGGAGGCAGAGTTTTTACGATGAGCAGTTCTTC CASSFGGRQSFYDEQFF
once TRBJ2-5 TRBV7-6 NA TGTGCCAGCAGCTTTAGACCCATGGAGACCCAGTACTTC CASSFRPMETQYF
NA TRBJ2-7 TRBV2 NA TGTGCCAGCAGTTACAGGGAAATACGCGAGCAGTACTTC CASSYREIREQYF
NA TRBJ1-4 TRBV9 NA TGTGCCAGCAGCCCTGCTCCAGCAGGACCTAATGAAAAACTGTTTTTT CASSPAPAGPNEKLFF
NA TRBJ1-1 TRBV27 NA TGTGCCAGCCAGACGAAGGGGACGACTGAAGCTTTCTTT CASQTKGTTEAFF
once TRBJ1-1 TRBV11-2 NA TGTGCCAGCAGCTTACAAAGGTGGCAGGATTCGAACACTGAAGCTTTCTTT CASSLQRWQDSNTEAFF
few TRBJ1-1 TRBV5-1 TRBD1 TGCGCCAGCAGCTTGGCCGTAAGGGACAGGAACACTGAAGCTTTCTTT CASSLAVRDRNTEAFF
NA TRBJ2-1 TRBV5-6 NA TGTGCCAGCAGCCGTACAGTTGAGCAGTTCTTC CASSRTVEQFF
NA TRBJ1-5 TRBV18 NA TGTGCCAGCTCATCTTGGGCCGACAATCAGCCCCAGCATTTT CASSSWADNQPQHF
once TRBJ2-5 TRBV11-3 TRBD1 TGTGCCAGCAGCCCTGGACAGGGAGTTGGGCAAGAGACCCAGTACTTC CASSPGQGVGQETQYF
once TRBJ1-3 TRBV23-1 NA TGCGCCAGCAGTCGAATGGGGGCGTCCGGAAACACCATATATTTT CASSRMGASGNTIYF
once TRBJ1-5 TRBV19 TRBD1 TGTGCCAGTAGTACACGGGACAGGGGGCGGAATCAGCCCCAGCATTTT CASSTRDRGRNQPQHF
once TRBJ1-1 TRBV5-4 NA TGTGCCAGCAGCTTGGAGCTATCGTCTGAAGCTTTCTTT CASSLELSSEAFF
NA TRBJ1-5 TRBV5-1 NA TGCGCCAGCAGGGCAGGGGTGGGGGGCAATCAGCCCCAGCATTTT CASRAGVGGNQPQHF
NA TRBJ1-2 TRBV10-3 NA TGTGCCATCAGTGAACTGTCCGGAATCGGCTACACCTTC CAISELSGIGYTF
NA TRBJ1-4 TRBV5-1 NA TGCGCCAGCAGCTTGTTAAGGGGCGATGAAAAACTGTTTTTT CASSLLRGDEKLFF
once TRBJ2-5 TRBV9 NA TGTGCCAGCAGCCAAAAAAAAGAGACCCAGTACTTC CASSQKKETQYF
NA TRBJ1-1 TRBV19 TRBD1 TGTGCCAGTAGTGAAACTGGACAGGGAATTGGTCGCACTGAAGCTTTCTTT CASSETGQGIGRTEAFF
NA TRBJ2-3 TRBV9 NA TGTGCCAGCAGCGTCAGGCGGGAAAATACGCAGTATTTT CASSVRRENTQYF
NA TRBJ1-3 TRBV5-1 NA TGCGCCAGCAGCGGGGGACCTCCGGCAACTGGAAACACCATATATTTT CASSGGPPATGNTIYF
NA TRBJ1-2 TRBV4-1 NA TGCGCCAGCAGCCAAGTGGGGGGGAACTATGGCTACACCTTC CASSQVGGNYGYTF
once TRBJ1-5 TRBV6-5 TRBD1 TGTGCCAGCAGCCTTATAGCAGGGGGCGATCAGCCCCAGCATTTT CASSLIAGGDQPQHF
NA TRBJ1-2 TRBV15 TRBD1 TGTGCCACCAGCAGGAGGACAGGGTACACTCCCTATGGCTACACCTTC CATSRRTGYTPYGYTF
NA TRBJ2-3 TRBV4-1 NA TGCGCCAGCAGCCCCCTAGCAGGGAAGAGGACGCAGTATTTT CASSPLAGKRTQYF
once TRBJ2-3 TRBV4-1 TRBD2 TGCGCCAGCAGCCACCGCGGGGGGGCCGGCACAGATACGCAGTATTTT CASSHRGGAGTDTQYF